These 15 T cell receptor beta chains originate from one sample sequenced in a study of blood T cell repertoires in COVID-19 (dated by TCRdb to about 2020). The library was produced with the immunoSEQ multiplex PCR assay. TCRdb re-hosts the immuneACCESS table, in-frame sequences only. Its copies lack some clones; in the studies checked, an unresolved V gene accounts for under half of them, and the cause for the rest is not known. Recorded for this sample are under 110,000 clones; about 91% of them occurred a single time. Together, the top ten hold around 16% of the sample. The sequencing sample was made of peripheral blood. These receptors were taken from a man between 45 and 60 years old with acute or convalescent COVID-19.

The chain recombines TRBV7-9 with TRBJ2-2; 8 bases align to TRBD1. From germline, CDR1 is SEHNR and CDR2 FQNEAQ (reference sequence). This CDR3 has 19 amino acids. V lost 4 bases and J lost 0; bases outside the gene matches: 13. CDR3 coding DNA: TGTGCCAGCAGCTCCCCCCGTGGGACAGGCGAACCGAACACCGGGGAGCTGTTTTTT. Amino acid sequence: CASSSPRGTGEPNTGELFF.

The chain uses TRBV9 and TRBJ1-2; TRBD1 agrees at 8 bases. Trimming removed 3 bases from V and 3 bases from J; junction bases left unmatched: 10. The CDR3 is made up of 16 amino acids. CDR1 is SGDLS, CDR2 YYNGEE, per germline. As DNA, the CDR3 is TGTGCCAGCAGCGCCCAGGACAGGGATTATGACTATGGCTACACCTTC. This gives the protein CASSAQDRDYDYGYTF.

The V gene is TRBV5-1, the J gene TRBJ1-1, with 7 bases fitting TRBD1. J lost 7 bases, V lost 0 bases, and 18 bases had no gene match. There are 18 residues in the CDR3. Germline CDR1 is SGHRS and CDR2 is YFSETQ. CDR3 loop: CASSLAGGGGRGIGEAFF. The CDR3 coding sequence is TGCGCCAGCAGCTTGGCTGGAGGGGGCGGCAGGGGCATCGGTGAAGCTTTCTTT.

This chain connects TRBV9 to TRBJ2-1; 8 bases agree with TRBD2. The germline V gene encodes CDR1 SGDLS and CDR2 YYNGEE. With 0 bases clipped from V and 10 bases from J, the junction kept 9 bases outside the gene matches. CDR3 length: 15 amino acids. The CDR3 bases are TGTGCCAGCAGCGTAGTGGGAGCGGGGGAAGGGGAGCAGTTCTTC. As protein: CASSVVGAGEGEQFF.

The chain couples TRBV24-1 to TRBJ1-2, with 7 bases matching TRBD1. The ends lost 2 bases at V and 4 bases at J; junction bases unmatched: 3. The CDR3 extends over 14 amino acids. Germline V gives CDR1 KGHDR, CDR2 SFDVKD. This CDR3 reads CATSDYRDSYGYTF. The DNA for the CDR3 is TGTGCCACCAGTGATTACCGGGACAGCTATGGCTACACCTTC.

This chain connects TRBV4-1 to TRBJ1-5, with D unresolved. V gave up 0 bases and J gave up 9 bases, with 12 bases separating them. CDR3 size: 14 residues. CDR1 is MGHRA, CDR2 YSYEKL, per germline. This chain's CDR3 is CASSQEDRSGPQHF. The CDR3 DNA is TGCGCCAGCAGCCAAGAAGATCGCTCAGGGCCCCAGCATTTT.

The CDR3 DNA follows: TGTGCCAGCAGCCAATTCTCGGGGGGGCTACGAAATGAGCAGTTCTTC. It translates to CASSQFSGGLRNEQFF. The chain couples TRBV3-1 (or the pseudogene TRBV3-2) to TRBJ2-1, with 8 bases identical to TRBD2. V gave up 2 bases and J gave up 7 bases; unmatched junction bases: 10. The germline gives CDR1 LGHDT, CDR2 YNNKEL (reference sequence). CDR3 length: 16 residues.

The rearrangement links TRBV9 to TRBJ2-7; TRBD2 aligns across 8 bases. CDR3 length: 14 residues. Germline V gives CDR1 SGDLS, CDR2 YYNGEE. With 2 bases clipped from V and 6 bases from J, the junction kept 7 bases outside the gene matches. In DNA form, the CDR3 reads TGTGCCAGCAGCGTGACTAGCGCCTCTTCCGAGCAGTACTTC. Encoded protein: CASSVTSASSEQYF.

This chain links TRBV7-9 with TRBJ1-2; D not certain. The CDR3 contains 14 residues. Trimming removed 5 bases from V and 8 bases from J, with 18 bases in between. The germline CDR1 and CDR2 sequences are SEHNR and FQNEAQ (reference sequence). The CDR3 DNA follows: TGTGCCAGCAGCCCCCTGGCGAAGGCCGGGGGCTACACCTTC. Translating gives CASSPLAKAGGYTF.

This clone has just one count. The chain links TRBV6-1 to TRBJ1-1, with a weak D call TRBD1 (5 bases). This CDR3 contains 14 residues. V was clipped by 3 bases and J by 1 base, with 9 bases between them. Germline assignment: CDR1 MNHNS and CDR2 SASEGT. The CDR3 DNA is TGTGCCAGCAGTGATGGGGCCCCGAACACTGAAGCTTTCTTT. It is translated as CASSDGAPNTEAFF.

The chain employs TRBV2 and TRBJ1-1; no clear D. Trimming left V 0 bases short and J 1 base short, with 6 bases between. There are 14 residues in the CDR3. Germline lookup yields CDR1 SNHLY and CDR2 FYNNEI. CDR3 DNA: TGTGCCAGCAGTGAAGCTCGACAGAACACTGAAGCTTTCTTT. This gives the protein CASSEARQNTEAFF.

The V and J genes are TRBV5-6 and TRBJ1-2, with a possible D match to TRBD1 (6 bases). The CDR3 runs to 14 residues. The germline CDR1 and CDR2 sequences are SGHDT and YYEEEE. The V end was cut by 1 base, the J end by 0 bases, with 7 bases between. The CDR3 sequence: CASSLYRANYGYTF. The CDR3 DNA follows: TGTGCCAGCAGCTTGTACAGGGCTAACTATGGCTACACCTTC.

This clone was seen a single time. Written as DNA, the CDR3 is TGCGCCAGCAGCTATGTCACTTCGTCGAGGCGGAACACTGAAGCTTTCTTT. This translates into CASSYVTSSRRNTEAFF. The rearrangement uses TRBV5-1 and TRBJ1-1; D unresolved. In germline, CDR1 is SGHRS, CDR2 YFSETQ. V lost 3 bases, J lost 1 base, and 19 bases lay in between. The CDR3 totals 17 residues. Using reference TRBV5-1 and TRBJ1-1 for the parts outside the CDR3, the full variable domain is KAGVTQTPRYLIKTRGQQVTLSCSPISGHRSVSWYQQTPGQGLQFLFEYFSETQRNKGNFPGRFSGRQFSNSRSEMNVSTLELGDSALYLCASSYVTSSRRNTEAFFGQGTRLTVV.

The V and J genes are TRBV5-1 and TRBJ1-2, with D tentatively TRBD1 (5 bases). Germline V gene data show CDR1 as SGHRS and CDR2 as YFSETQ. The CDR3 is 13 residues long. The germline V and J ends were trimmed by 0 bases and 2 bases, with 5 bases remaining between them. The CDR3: CASSLDRNYGYTF. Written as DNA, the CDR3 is TGCGCCAGCAGCTTGGACAGGAACTATGGCTACACCTTC. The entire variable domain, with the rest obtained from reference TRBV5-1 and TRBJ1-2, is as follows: KAGVTQTPRYLIKTRGQQVTLSCSPISGHRSVSWYQQTPGQGLQFLFEYFSETQRNKGNFPGRFSGRQFSNSRSEMNVSTLELGDSALYLCASSLDRNYGYTFGSGTRLTVV.

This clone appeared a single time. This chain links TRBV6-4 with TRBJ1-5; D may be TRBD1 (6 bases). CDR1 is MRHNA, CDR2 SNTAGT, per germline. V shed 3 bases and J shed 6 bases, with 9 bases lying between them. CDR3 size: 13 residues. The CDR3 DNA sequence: TGTGCCAGCAGTGAACAGGGCGGTCAGCCCCAGCATTTT. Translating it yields CASSEQGGQPQHF.